This T cell receptor (beta chain) was sequenced for a study of blood T cells in healthy people across ages. A sample-barcoded 5' primer and a J-beta primer mix were used in a second PCR of about 7 to 12 cycles. TCRdb recomputed calls from the 5' RACE reads with MiXCR, one row per CDR3 protein. The sample lists around 2 million distinct CDR3 sequences, about 39% seen once, with under 30% in the top ten. This clonotype was seen a few times. V lost 6 bases, J lost 4 bases, and 6 bases stayed unmatched. CDR3 size: 14 residues. V usage is TRBV12-3 or TRBV12-4 and J usage is TRBJ2-7; 10 bases align to TRBD1. Sequencing was carried out using blood. The sequence was obtained from a human donor in good health. The CDR3: CASRSGTGEYEQYF. CDR3 coding DNA: TGTGCCAGCAGGTCCGGGACAGGGGAATACGAGCAGTACTTC.